Listed below are T cell receptor beta chains from one sample, sequenced in a study of blood T cells in healthy people across ages. TCRdb fed the 5' RACE reads into MiXCR, producing one record per CDR3 protein. The sample has approximately 960,000 distinct CDR3 sequences, under 35% seen once. These data also featured in a second study, about T cells of mothers and their children.

Source material: blood. Receptor source: a woman between 40 and 55 years old in good health. CDR3s include the opening cysteine and the closing phenylalanine or tryptophan. The order of the fields is clone size, V gene, J gene, D gene, CDR3 DNA, CDR3 protein. A D gene is named only where the DNA matches it firmly. The size entry is marked missing in some rows and otherwise reads once, few, many or a size class.

clone size: few; V gene: TRBV20-1; J gene: TRBJ1-5; D gene: .; CDR3 DNA: TGCAGTGCTAGAGATCGCGCAGGGCGCAATCAGCCCCAGCATTTT; CDR3 protein: CSARDRAGRNQPQHF
clone size: .; V gene: TRBV28; J gene: TRBJ2-7; D gene: TRBD1; CDR3 DNA: TGTGCCACAACGGGACAGGGGGCATTCTACGAGCAGTACTTC; CDR3 protein: CATTGQGAFYEQYF
clone size: .; V gene: TRBV7-3; J gene: TRBJ2-1; D gene: TRBD2; CDR3 DNA: TGTGCCAGCAGCTTAACGACCGTGGGAGCGGGGGGGCCGGCCTCCTACAATGAGCAGTTCTTC; CDR3 protein: CASSLTTVGAGGPASYNEQFF
clone size: .; V gene: TRBV20-1; J gene: TRBJ2-7; D gene: .; CDR3 DNA: TGCAGTGCCCCCAGACAGAGCCGAACCTACGAGCAGTACTTC; CDR3 protein: CSAPRQSRTYEQYF
clone size: many; V gene: TRBV7-6; J gene: TRBJ2-5; D gene: TRBD1; CDR3 DNA: TGTGCCAGCATCCCTCGGACAGGGAGAAGACAAGAGACCCAGTACTTC; CDR3 protein: CASIPRTGRRQETQYF
clone size: .; V gene: TRBV9; J gene: TRBJ2-1; D gene: TRBD2; CDR3 DNA: TGTGCCAGCAGCGCGACTAGCGGGGGGGCCTCCTACAATGAGCAGTTCTTC; CDR3 protein: CASSATSGGASYNEQFF
clone size: many; V gene: TRBV28; J gene: TRBJ1-2; D gene: .; CDR3 DNA: TGTGCCAGCAGTTTTTCGAATACCAATGGCTACACCTTC; CDR3 protein: CASSFSNTNGYTF
clone size: .; V gene: TRBV7-9; J gene: TRBJ2-2; D gene: .; CDR3 DNA: TGTGCCAGCAGCTTAGAAGGCCGGGCCGGGGAGCTGTTTTTT; CDR3 protein: CASSLEGRAGELFF
clone size: many; V gene: TRBV7-3; J gene: TRBJ1-1; D gene: .; CDR3 DNA: TGTGCCAGCAGCTCGCGGGGGGGTAACACTGAAGCTTTCTTT; CDR3 protein: CASSSRGGNTEAFF
clone size: few; V gene: TRBV7-3; J gene: TRBJ1-2; D gene: .; CDR3 DNA: TGTGCCAGCAGCCCTAGGGACGGCCACGGCTACACCTTC; CDR3 protein: CASSPRDGHGYTF
clone size: few; V gene: TRBV20-1; J gene: TRBJ1-5; D gene: .; CDR3 DNA: TGCAGTGCTAGAACCGCCGGCAGTCAGCCCCAGCATTTT; CDR3 protein: CSARTAGSQPQHF
clone size: many; V gene: TRBV9; J gene: TRBJ1-5; D gene: .; CDR3 DNA: TGTGCCAGCAGCGCCCCCGGGGAACAGCCCCAGCATTTT; CDR3 protein: CASSAPGEQPQHF
clone size: .; V gene: TRBV20-1; J gene: TRBJ1-2; D gene: TRBD1; CDR3 DNA: TGCAGTGCTTCCGGGACAGGGAGCTACACCTTC; CDR3 protein: CSASGTGSYTF
clone size: few; V gene: TRBV9; J gene: TRBJ2-3; D gene: .; CDR3 DNA: TGTGCCAGCAGCGTAGGAACTAGCATTTGGACAGATACGCAGTATTTT; CDR3 protein: CASSVGTSIWTDTQYF
clone size: .; V gene: TRBV28; J gene: TRBJ2-7; D gene: .; CDR3 DNA: TGTGCCAGCAGTTTAATTGGCAGGAGCGAGCAGTACTTC; CDR3 protein: CASSLIGRSEQYF
clone size: .; V gene: TRBV27; J gene: TRBJ1-1; D gene: .; CDR3 DNA: TGTGCCAGCAGAAGACAGTTTTTTGCTTTGAACACTGAAGCTTTCTTT; CDR3 protein: CASRRQFFALNTEAFF
clone size: few; V gene: TRBV13; J gene: TRBJ2-3; D gene: .; CDR3 DNA: TGTGCCAGCACCCAAAGTGTAGATACGCAGTATTTT; CDR3 protein: CASTQSVDTQYF
clone size: .; V gene: TRBV5-1; J gene: TRBJ1-5; D gene: TRBD1; CDR3 DNA: TGCGCCAGCAGCTCAGGGACAGGTACGAGCAATCAGCCCCAGCATTTT; CDR3 protein: CASSSGTGTSNQPQHF
clone size: few; V gene: TRBV5-1; J gene: TRBJ2-1; D gene: TRBD1; CDR3 DNA: TGCGCCAGCAGCCCCTCAAGAGGGACAGGGGACAATGAGCAGTTCTTC; CDR3 protein: CASSPSRGTGDNEQFF
clone size: many; V gene: TRBV9; J gene: TRBJ2-5; D gene: TRBD2; CDR3 DNA: TGTGCCAGCAGCGTAGACAGCGGGGGGGCTGGTGAGACCCAGTACTTC; CDR3 protein: CASSVDSGGAGETQYF
clone size: .; V gene: TRBV12-3/TRBV12-4; J gene: TRBJ2-2; D gene: .; CDR3 DNA: TGTGCCAGCAGCCCCCAAGGGGCCAACACCGGGGAGCTGTTTTTT; CDR3 protein: CASSPQGANTGELFF
clone size: .; V gene: TRBV5-5; J gene: TRBJ2-6; D gene: TRBD1; CDR3 DNA: TGTGCCAGCAGCTCGACAGGGTCTGGGGCCAACGTCTGGACTTTC; CDR3 protein: CASSSTGSGANVWTF
clone size: .; V gene: TRBV6-2/TRBV6-3; J gene: TRBJ2-5; D gene: .; CDR3 DNA: TGTGCCAACACCCTCGGGTGGGGGGCCGAAGAGACCCAGTACTTC; CDR3 protein: CANTLGWGAEETQYF
clone size: .; V gene: TRBV30; J gene: TRBJ1-2; D gene: TRBD1; CDR3 DNA: TGTGCCTGGAGAGACAGGGGGAACTATGGCTACACCTTC; CDR3 protein: CAWRDRGNYGYTF
clone size: .; V gene: TRBV29-1; J gene: TRBJ1-1; D gene: .; CDR3 DNA: TGCAGCATAATAAAGAGGGGCTCTGAAGCTTTCTTT; CDR3 protein: CSIIKRGSEAFF
clone size: .; V gene: TRBV28; J gene: TRBJ2-7; D gene: .; CDR3 DNA: TGTGCCAGCAGTACGCAGGGCCCCCTCTACGAGCAGTACTTC; CDR3 protein: CASSTQGPLYEQYF
clone size: few; V gene: TRBV12-3/TRBV12-4; J gene: TRBJ1-2; D gene: .; CDR3 DNA: TGTGCCACAGACAAGGATGGCTACACCTTC; CDR3 protein: CATDKDGYTF
clone size: few; V gene: TRBV12-3/TRBV12-4; J gene: TRBJ1-2; D gene: .; CDR3 DNA: TGTGCCAGCAGTTTAGGAGTGGGGCACTATGGCTACACCTTC; CDR3 protein: CASSLGVGHYGYTF
clone size: few; V gene: TRBV20-1; J gene: TRBJ2-3; D gene: .; CDR3 DNA: TGCAGTGCAACCAACCCCCAGGGAACGCATACGCAGTATTTT; CDR3 protein: CSATNPQGTHTQYF
clone size: .; V gene: TRBV5-1; J gene: TRBJ1-1; D gene: .; CDR3 DNA: TGCGCCAGCAGCACGGGACCGCCCCAGGGCACTGAAGCTTTCTTT; CDR3 protein: CASSTGPPQGTEAFF
clone size: few; V gene: TRBV30; J gene: TRBJ2-5; D gene: TRBD1; CDR3 DNA: TGTGCCTGGAGCTCTATCGGGTCCCGGGACAGGGATCAAGAGACCCAGTACTTC; CDR3 protein: CAWSSIGSRDRDQETQYF
clone size: few; V gene: TRBV5-1; J gene: TRBJ1-1; D gene: TRBD1; CDR3 DNA: TGCGCCAGCAGCGTTTGGACAGGGGCCATGAACACTGAAGCTTTCTTT; CDR3 protein: CASSVWTGAMNTEAFF
clone size: .; V gene: TRBV19; J gene: TRBJ2-7; D gene: .; CDR3 DNA: TGTGCCAGTAGCGTGGTCCCTTCCTACGAGCAGTACTTC; CDR3 protein: CASSVVPSYEQYF
clone size: .; V gene: TRBV7-3; J gene: TRBJ1-1; D gene: .; CDR3 DNA: TGTGCCAGCAGTCGCGACTCTCCCACTGAAGCTTTCTTT; CDR3 protein: CASSRDSPTEAFF
clone size: few; V gene: TRBV7-8; J gene: TRBJ2-3; D gene: .; CDR3 DNA: TGTGCCAGCAGCTTACGGCAGTCTCCCACAGATACGCAGTATTTT; CDR3 protein: CASSLRQSPTDTQYF
clone size: few; V gene: TRBV29-1; J gene: TRBJ1-5; D gene: TRBD1; CDR3 DNA: TGCAGCGTTTCGCTTTCTGACAGGGACCAGTCCCAGCATTTT; CDR3 protein: CSVSLSDRDQSQHF
clone size: .; V gene: TRBV27; J gene: TRBJ2-7; D gene: TRBD1; CDR3 DNA: TGTGCCAGCAGTCCAAGGACAGGGAGCCCTCCCTACGAGCAGTACTTC; CDR3 protein: CASSPRTGSPPYEQYF
clone size: few; V gene: TRBV2; J gene: TRBJ2-5; D gene: .; CDR3 DNA: TGTGCCAGCAGTGAATCACTCGTGGGAAGGGAGACCCAGTACTTC; CDR3 protein: CASSESLVGRETQYF
clone size: .; V gene: TRBV7-9; J gene: TRBJ2-7; D gene: TRBD1; CDR3 DNA: TGTGCCAGCAGCACAGGGACAGCCCTCTACGAGCAGTACTTC; CDR3 protein: CASSTGTALYEQYF
clone size: many; V gene: TRBV20-1; J gene: TRBJ2-7; D gene: TRBD2; CDR3 DNA: TGCAGTGCTAGAGATTTACTAGCGGGGTACGAGCAGTACTTC; CDR3 protein: CSARDLLAGYEQYF
clone size: .; V gene: TRBV27; J gene: TRBJ2-5; D gene: .; CDR3 DNA: TGTGCCAGCAGTTTAGCGGGGGCCAAGGTAGAGACCCAGTACTTC; CDR3 protein: CASSLAGAKVETQYF
clone size: .; V gene: TRBV28; J gene: TRBJ1-2; D gene: .; CDR3 DNA: TGTGCCAGCAGTTCCCCGGGGTCAAGCTACACCTTC; CDR3 protein: CASSSPGSSYTF
clone size: many; V gene: TRBV7-2; J gene: TRBJ1-5; D gene: .; CDR3 DNA: TGCGCCAGCAGCTTGAGGCAGGGCGACCAGCCCCAGCATTTT; CDR3 protein: CASSLRQGDQPQHF
clone size: .; V gene: TRBV7-3; J gene: TRBJ2-2; D gene: TRBD1; CDR3 DNA: TGTGCCAGCAGACATCCGGGACAGGGGCCCCCGGGGACCGGGGAGCTGTTTTTT; CDR3 protein: CASRHPGQGPPGTGELFF
clone size: few; V gene: TRBV29-1; J gene: TRBJ2-7; D gene: .; CDR3 DNA: TGCAGCGCCCGAGGGCAGGGTGCCCGCGAGCAGTACTTC; CDR3 protein: CSARGQGAREQYF
clone size: .; V gene: TRBV6-4; J gene: TRBJ1-5; D gene: TRBD1; CDR3 DNA: TGTGCCAGCAGTGGGGGACAGGGAAGCAATCAGCCCCAGCATTTT; CDR3 protein: CASSGGQGSNQPQHF
clone size: many; V gene: TRBV29-1; J gene: TRBJ2-1; D gene: .; CDR3 DNA: TGCAGCGTTGTGCAGGGTAATGAGCAGTTCTTC; CDR3 protein: CSVVQGNEQFF
clone size: .; V gene: TRBV12-3/TRBV12-4; J gene: TRBJ1-2; D gene: .; CDR3 DNA: TGTGCCAGCAGTTTTGTTCTGCCCTATGGCTACACCTTC; CDR3 protein: CASSFVLPYGYTF
clone size: once; V gene: TRBV29-1; J gene: TRBJ2-1; D gene: TRBD2; CDR3 DNA: TGCAGCGTGGGAGGGTTCTCGGCTAGCGGGGGGGCGGGTGAGCAGTTCTTC; CDR3 protein: CSVGGFSASGGAGEQFF
clone size: many; V gene: TRBV10-3; J gene: TRBJ2-7; D gene: .; CDR3 DNA: TGTGCCATCAGTGGGTTTGATGCTGGTGAGCAGTACTTC; CDR3 protein: CAISGFDAGEQYF
clone size: .; V gene: TRBV12-3/TRBV12-4; J gene: TRBJ2-5; D gene: .; CDR3 DNA: TGTGCCAGCAGTTTGATCAGGGGGACTAGTGAGACCCAGTACTTC; CDR3 protein: CASSLIRGTSETQYF
clone size: .; V gene: TRBV27; J gene: TRBJ2-4; D gene: TRBD2; CDR3 DNA: TGTGCCAGCAGTTTAAAGGGAGGGAGTCTCACTGAGCAGTACTTC; CDR3 protein: CASSLKGGSLTEQYF
clone size: .; V gene: TRBV9; J gene: TRBJ2-5; D gene: .; CDR3 DNA: TGTGCCAGCAGCGTAGTAGGGCAGGGCGGAGGAGAGACCCAGTACTTC; CDR3 protein: CASSVVGQGGGETQYF
clone size: few; V gene: TRBV20-1; J gene: TRBJ2-3; D gene: .; CDR3 DNA: TGCAGTGCTAGAGATCATTTAGCCCCGAACCCCACAGATACGCAGTATTTT; CDR3 protein: CSARDHLAPNPTDTQYF
clone size: few; V gene: TRBV7-9; J gene: TRBJ2-3; D gene: TRBD2; CDR3 DNA: TGTGCCAGCAGCCAGGGACTAGCGGGGGCTGGGGATACGCAGTATTTT; CDR3 protein: CASSQGLAGAGDTQYF
clone size: few; V gene: TRBV5-1; J gene: TRBJ1-1; D gene: .; CDR3 DNA: TGCGCCAGCAGCTTGGCGGTAGGAAGGAACACTGAAGCTTTCTTT; CDR3 protein: CASSLAVGRNTEAFF
clone size: .; V gene: TRBV11-2; J gene: TRBJ2-7; D gene: .; CDR3 DNA: TGTGCCAGCAGCTTTCATAGGCCGCCGAGCTCCTACGAGCAGTACTTC; CDR3 protein: CASSFHRPPSSYEQYF
clone size: few; V gene: TRBV3-1; J gene: TRBJ1-2; D gene: .; CDR3 DNA: TGTGCCAGCACCTCAGCCGGGGAAGGCTACACCTTC; CDR3 protein: CASTSAGEGYTF
clone size: many; V gene: TRBV20-1; J gene: TRBJ2-7; D gene: TRBD1; CDR3 DNA: TGCAGTGCTAGAGATCGAGGACAGGGGTGGTTGGAGCAGTACTTC; CDR3 protein: CSARDRGQGWLEQYF